This T cell receptor beta chain was captured in a study of T cell responses to AZD1222 COVID-19 vaccine. Turning to this clone: Its antigen is not known.

Study-wide results and caveats: As reported, nearly half of all spike-specific TCRs target variant regions that are unmutated.

Deletions cut 5 bases from V and 5 bases from J, with 21 bases between. This CDR3 region has 16 residues. The germline gives CDR1 MDHEN, CDR2 SYDVKM. This table comes from immunoSEQ multiplex PCR, and its TCRdb copy is limited to in-frame clones, with some not included. The sample holds some 110,000 clones; 88% are singletons and the top ten take 4% to 5.5%. The genes are TRBV28 and TRBJ2-5; D unresolved. The source material was peripheral blood, sampled on day 0 of AZD1222 vaccination. The origin of this receptor is an adult in good health. CDR3 residues: CASSTLPNSNGETQYF. As DNA, the CDR3 is TGTGCCAGCAGTACCCTCCCAAACAGCAACGGGGAGACCCAGTACTTC. Full variable domain (remainder filled in from reference TRBV28 and TRBJ2-5): DVKVTQSSRYLVKRTGEKVFLECVQDMDHENMFWYRQDPGLGLRLIYFSYDVKMKEKGDIPEGYSVSREKKERFSLILESASTNQTSMYLCASSTLPNSNGETQYFGPGTRLLVL.